The 10 T cell receptor beta chains in this list originate from one sample, sequenced in a study of control samples from healthy donors and cancer patients. The assay was immunoSEQ multiplex PCR, and TCRdb's table has in-frame clones only and misses some. The sample records 100,000 to 150,000 clones, approximately 89% being singletons. Sequenced material: blood. These receptors were obtained from a man aged 55 to 70 in good health.

The V and J genes are TRBV7-2 and TRBJ1-1; D ambiguous. Trimming took off 5 bases at V and 4 bases at J, with 14 bases between the two ends. This CDR3 spans 14 amino acids. Germline CDR1 is SGHTA and CDR2 is FQGNSA. In DNA form, the CDR3 reads TGTGCCAGCAGCCTAGAGAGAGATGGCACTGAAGCTTTCTTT. This sequence encodes CASSLERDGTEAFF.

This clone was seen only a few times. The genes are TRBV5-1 and TRBJ1-5, with TRBD1 matching 7 bases. Germline CDR1 reads SGHRS; CDR2 reads YFSETQ. With 4 bases clipped from V and 6 bases from J, the junction kept 10 bases outside the gene matches. The CDR3 has 15 residues. The CDR3 loop is CASSLTGDHGQPQHF. The CDR3 bases are TGCGCCAGCAGCCTTACAGGGGATCATGGTCAGCCCCAGCATTTT.

This chain links TRBV6-2 or TRBV6-3 with TRBJ1-6; TRBD1 agrees at 7 bases. CDR1 and CDR2 (germline): MNHEY, SVGEGT. Unmatched junction bases numbered 15, after V lost 4 bases and J lost 0 bases. The CDR3 spans 20 residues. CDR3 in amino acids: CASSSAGTESLSSYNSPLHF. The CDR3 coding sequence is TGTGCCAGCAGTTCTGCCGGGACAGAATCGCTGAGCTCCTATAATTCACCCCTCCACTTT.

The genes are TRBV19 and TRBJ1-2; the D is unclear. V lost 1 base and J 2 bases, leaving 8 bases between the germline ends. Germline CDR1 is LNHDA and CDR2 is SQIVND (reference sequence). This CDR3 comprises 14 residues. CDR3 bases: TGTGCCAGTAGTATAGCGCGGGAGAACTATGGCTACACCTTC. It encodes CASSIARENYGYTF.

The chain recombines TRBV9 with TRBJ2-3; possible D gene TRBD1, 6 bases. This CDR3 region has 16 residues. Trimming took off 0 bases at V and 1 base at J, with 12 bases between the two ends. CDR1 SGDLS and CDR2 YYNGEE come from the germline V gene. For the CDR3, the DNA is TGTGCCAGCAGCGTAGGGGTAGGACAGCGCACAGATACGCAGTATTTT. Residues: CASSVGVGQRTDTQYF.

This CDR3 is CASSQGLAKGYEQYF. CDR3 DNA: TGCGCCAGCAGCCAAGGACTAGCGAAAGGGTACGAGCAGTACTTC. This rearrangement joins TRBV4-3 to TRBJ2-7; TRBD2 aligns across 8 bases. Trimming cost V 1 base and J 4 bases; bases outside gene matches: 6. The CDR3 loop spans 15 amino acids. Germline CDR1 LGHNA, CDR2 YSLEER.

The rearrangement uses TRBV5-1 and TRBJ1-1, with D unresolved. Germline lookup yields CDR1 SGHRS and CDR2 YFSETQ. CDR3 length equals 16 residues. Deletions cut 0 bases from V and 2 bases from J, with 14 bases between. This CDR3 reads CASSLAGPSLNTEAFF. The CDR3 DNA sequence: TGCGCCAGCAGCTTGGCCGGGCCCTCCCTCAACACTGAAGCTTTCTTT.

This clone turned up a few times. The chain uses TRBV5-1 and TRBJ2-3, with a weak D call TRBD2 (6 bases). The ends were cut back, 0 bases at V and 1 base at J, with 6 bases in the middle. Germline CDR1 and CDR2: SGHRS and YFSETQ. The CDR3 extends over 14 amino acids. This chain's CDR3 is CASSLAGGTDTQYF. For the CDR3, the DNA is TGCGCCAGCAGCTTGGCGGGGGGCACAGATACGCAGTATTTT.

The chain uses TRBV18 and TRBJ1-2; 7 bases are a match to TRBD1. The V gene end was trimmed by 6 bases and the J gene end by 6 bases; junction bases not matched to a gene: 7. Germline CDR1 is KGHSH and CDR2 is LQKENI. This CDR3 has 13 residues. This CDR3 reads CASSGVGQDGYTF. Written as DNA, the CDR3 is TGTGCCAGCTCCGGCGTAGGACAGGATGGCTACACCTTC.

The V gene is TRBV7-8, the J gene TRBJ1-3; D unclear. Trimming cost V 10 bases and J 1 base, with 14 bases left between them. This CDR3 spans 14 amino acids. Per germline, CDR1 SGHVS and CDR2 FQNEAQ. The chain's CDR3 is CATRPGRSGNTIYF. The CDR3 DNA reads TGTGCCACACGACCAGGAAGGTCTGGAAACACCATATATTTT.